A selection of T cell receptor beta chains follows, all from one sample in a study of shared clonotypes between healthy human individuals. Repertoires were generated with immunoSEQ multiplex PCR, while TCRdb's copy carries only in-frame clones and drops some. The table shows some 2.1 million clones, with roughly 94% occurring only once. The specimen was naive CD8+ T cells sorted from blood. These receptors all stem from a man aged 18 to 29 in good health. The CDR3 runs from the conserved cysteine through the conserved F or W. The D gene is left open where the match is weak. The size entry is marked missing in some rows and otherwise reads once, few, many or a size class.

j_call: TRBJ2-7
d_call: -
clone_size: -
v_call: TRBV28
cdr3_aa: CASSPAPGAYEQYF
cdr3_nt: TGTGCCAGCAGCCCCGCCCCTGGGGCCTACGAGCAGTACTTC

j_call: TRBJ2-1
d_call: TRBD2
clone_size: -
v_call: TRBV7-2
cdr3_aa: CASSVGLAGINEQFF
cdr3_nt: TGTGCCAGCAGCGTGGGACTAGCGGGGATCAATGAGCAGTTCTTC

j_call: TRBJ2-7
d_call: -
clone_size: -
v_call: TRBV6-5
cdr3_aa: CASSYGWESSYEQYF
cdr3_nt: TGTGCCAGCAGTTATGGATGGGAAAGCTCCTACGAGCAGTACTTC

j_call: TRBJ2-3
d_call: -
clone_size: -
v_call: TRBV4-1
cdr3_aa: CASSQDVDTQYF
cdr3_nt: TGCGCCAGCAGCCAAGACGTAGATACGCAGTATTTT

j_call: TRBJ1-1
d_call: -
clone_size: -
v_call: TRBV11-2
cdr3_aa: CASSLLLPNTEAFF
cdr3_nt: TGTGCCAGCAGCTTACTGCTCCCGAACACTGAAGCTTTCTTT

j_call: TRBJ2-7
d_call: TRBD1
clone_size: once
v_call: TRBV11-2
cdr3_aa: CASSSPRDRGSYEQYF
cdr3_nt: TGTGCCAGCAGCTCGCCCCGGGACAGGGGGTCCTACGAGCAGTACTTC

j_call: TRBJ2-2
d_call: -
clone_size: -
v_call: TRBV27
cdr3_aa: CASSLWAGWDTGELFF
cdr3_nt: TGTGCCAGCAGTTTATGGGCAGGGTGGGACACCGGGGAGCTGTTTTTT

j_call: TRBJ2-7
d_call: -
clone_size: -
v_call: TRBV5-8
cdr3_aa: CASSLQLSHPSSYEQYF
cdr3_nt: TGTGCCAGCAGCTTGCAACTCAGCCACCCCAGCTCCTACGAGCAGTACTTC

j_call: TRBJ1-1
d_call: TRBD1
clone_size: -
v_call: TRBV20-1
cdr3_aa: CSAGTGAEAFF
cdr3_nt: TGCAGTGCTGGGACAGGGGCTGAAGCTTTCTTT

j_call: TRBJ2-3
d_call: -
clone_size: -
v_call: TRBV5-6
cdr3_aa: CASSLGGGGADTQYF
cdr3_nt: TGTGCCAGCAGCTTGGGGGGAGGCGGCGCAGATACGCAGTATTTT

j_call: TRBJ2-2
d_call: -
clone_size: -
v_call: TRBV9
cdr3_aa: CASNGRLTSTGELFF
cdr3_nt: TGTGCCAGCAATGGCAGACTAACAAGCACCGGGGAGCTGTTTTTT